The 8 T cell receptor beta chains given below trace back to one sample, sequenced in a study of blood T cell repertoires in COVID-19. TCRdb's copy holds only in-frame clones and misses some; the assay was immunoSEQ multiplex PCR. This sample yields roughly 160,000 clones, of which roughly 85% are seen a single time; approximately 2% belongs to the top ten. The source material was peripheral blood. These receptors originate from a woman older than 75 with acute or convalescent COVID-19.

The V and J genes are TRBV6-2 or TRBV6-3 and TRBJ2-5, with D possibly matching TRBD2 (6 bases). V lost 6 bases to trimming and J lost 5 bases, with 16 bases between them. Germline CDR1 and CDR2: MNHEY and SVGEGT. The CDR3 length is 14 residues. The CDR3 sequence is CASSLGRLGETQYF. Here the CDR3 DNA reads TGTGCCAGCAGCCTCGGGCGACTAGGGGAGACCCAGTACTTC.

J is TRBJ2-2 and V is TRBV3-1 (or the pseudogene TRBV3-2); D perhaps matches TRBD2 (6 bases). This CDR3 has 14 residues. Germline assignment: CDR1 LGHDT and CDR2 YNNKEL (reference sequence). Trimming shortened V by 0 bases and J by 8 bases, and 10 bases separated the two germline ends. CDR3 coding DNA: TGTGCCAGCAGCCAAGAACTAGCAAGGGGGGAGCTGTTTTTT. It specifies CASSQELARGELFF.

The gene calls are TRBV4-3 and TRBJ1-6, with D perhaps TRBD1 (5 bases). Deletions cut 0 bases from V and 9 bases from J, with 15 bases between. The length of the CDR3 is 16 residues. The germline CDR1 and CDR2 sequences are LGHNA and YSLEER. The CDR3 DNA follows: TGCGCCAGCAGCCAAGATAGCGGGGACCCTTCTTCACCCCTCCACTTT. This sequence encodes CASSQDSGDPSSPLHF.

A single count supports this clone. V gene TRBV28 combines with J gene TRBJ1-1; maybe TRBD1 (5 bases). Per the germline V gene, CDR1 is MDHEN and CDR2 is SYDVKM. V lost 3 bases and J lost 6, with 17 bases in between. The CDR3 covers 15 residues. The CDR3 nucleotides read TGTGCCAGCAGTTTGATCGGCAGGGCCCGGTCTGAAGCTTTCTTT. Amino acids: CASSLIGRARSEAFF.

The DNA of the CDR3 is TGTGCCTGGAGCAGGACAGGGGCTTATGGCTACACCTTC. It specifies CAWSRTGAYGYTF. V is TRBV30 and J is TRBJ1-2, with 9 bases lining up with TRBD1. Germline-derived CDR1 and CDR2 are GTSNPN and SVGIG (reference sequence). The CDR3 is made up of 13 amino acids. The trim removed 3 bases at V and 5 bases at J, leaving 4 bases unmatched.

The chain uses TRBV2 and TRBJ1-3; 9 bases align to TRBD1. Germline CDR1 and CDR2: SNHLY and FYNNEI. This CDR3 is built from 15 residues. After removal of 6 bases from V and 2 bases from J, the junction contained 5 bases not matched to a gene. DNA for the CDR3: TGTGCCAGCAGACCTACAGGGGGCACTGGAAACACCATATATTTT. Its protein product is CASRPTGGTGNTIYF. Full variable domain (outside the CDR3, taken from reference TRBV2 and TRBJ1-3): EPEVTQTPSHQVTQMGQEVILRCVPISNHLYFYWYRQILGQKVEFLVSFYNNEISEKSEIFDDQFSVERPDGSNFTLKIRSTKLEDSAMYFCASRPTGGTGNTIYFGEGSWLTVV.

V usage is TRBV6-5 and J usage is TRBJ1-2; 8 nucleotides align to TRBD1. Germline V gives CDR1 MNHEY, CDR2 SVGAGI. There are 15 residues in the CDR3. Unmatched junction bases numbered 10, after V lost 2 bases and J lost 8 bases. CDR3 residues: CASSYRAGGGRGYTF. The CDR3 region has the DNA TGTGCCAGCAGTTACAGGGCAGGGGGCGGACGAGGCTACACCTTC.

This chain connects TRBV29-1 to TRBJ2-7; TRBD2 matches at 8 bases. Germline V gene lookup returns CDR1 SQVTM and CDR2 ANQGSEA. This CDR3 contains 14 residues. The J segment lost 0 bases and the V segment lost 7 bases, leaving 8 bases of the junction unmatched. For the CDR3, the DNA is TGCAGCGGCCCATTAGCGGGGACCTCCTACGAGCAGTACTTC. It translates to CSGPLAGTSYEQYF.